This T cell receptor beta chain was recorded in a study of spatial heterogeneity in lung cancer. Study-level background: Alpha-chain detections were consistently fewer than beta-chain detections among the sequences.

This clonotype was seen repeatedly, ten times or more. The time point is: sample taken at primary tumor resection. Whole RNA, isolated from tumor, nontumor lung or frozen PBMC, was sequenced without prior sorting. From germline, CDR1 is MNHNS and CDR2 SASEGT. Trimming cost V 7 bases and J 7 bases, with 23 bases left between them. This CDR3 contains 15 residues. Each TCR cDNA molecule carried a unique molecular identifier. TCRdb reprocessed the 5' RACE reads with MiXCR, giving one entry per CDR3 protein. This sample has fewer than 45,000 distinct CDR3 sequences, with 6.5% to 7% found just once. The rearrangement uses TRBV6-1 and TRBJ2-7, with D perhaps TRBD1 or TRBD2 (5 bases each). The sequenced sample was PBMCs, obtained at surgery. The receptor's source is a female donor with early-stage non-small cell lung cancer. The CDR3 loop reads CASIIRDPGSGEQYF. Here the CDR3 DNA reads TGTGCCAGCATTATCCGGGACCCCGGGTCGGGGGAGCAGTACTTC.